The 31 T cell receptor beta chains below come from one sample, sequenced in a study of T cell responses to AZD1222 COVID-19 vaccine. Data came from immunoSEQ multiplex PCR; TCRdb stores just in-frame clones and leaves some out. This table has 95,000 to 150,000 clones, around 80% appearing once. This sample comprised peripheral blood, obtained 28 days after the second AZD1222 dose. The receptor source for this set is an adult who received the AZD1222 COVID-19 vaccine.

The chain links TRBV6-2 or TRBV6-3 to TRBJ2-1; 7 bases agree with TRBD2. This CDR3 has 11 amino acids. Germline V gene lookup returns CDR1 MNHEY and CDR2 SVGEGT. The ends lost 5 bases at V and 12 bases at J; junction bases unmatched: 4. The CDR3 is CASSRGVLQFF. As DNA, the CDR3 is TGTGCCAGCAGTCGGGGGGTGTTGCAGTTCTTC.

This chain uses TRBV7-2 with TRBJ1-2, with D unresolved. The CDR3 has 15 residues. Trimming shortened V by 2 bases and J by 0 bases, and 10 bases separated the two germline ends. Germline V lookup: CDR1 SGHTA, CDR2 FQGNSA. The CDR3 sequence: CASSLSREPNYGYTF. As DNA, the CDR3 is TGTGCCAGCAGCTTAAGCCGAGAACCTAACTATGGCTACACCTTC.

This chain uses TRBV11-1 with TRBJ1-5; D is undetermined. CDR3 length: 14 residues. In germline, CDR1 is SGHAT, CDR2 FQDESV (reference sequence). The V and J ends lost 5 bases and 1 base respectively, with 9 bases between them. CDR3: CASSPPRSNQPQHF. The CDR3 bases are TGTGCCAGCAGCCCCCCCCGAAGCAATCAGCCCCAGCATTTT. Variable domain in full (rest from reference TRBV11-1 and TRBJ1-5): EAEVAQSPRYKITEKSQAVAFWCDPISGHATLYWYRQILGQGPELLVQFQDESVVDDSQLPKDRFSAERLKGVDSTLKIQPAELGDSAMYLCASSPPRSNQPQHFGDGTRLSIL.

V and J are TRBV10-3 and TRBJ1-3; perhaps TRBD1 as D (6 bases). Germline V gives CDR1 ENHRY, CDR2 SYGVKD. Trimming removed 10 bases from V and 1 base from J, with 20 bases in between. This CDR3 region has 16 residues. CDR3 DNA: TGTGCCAACGCCCCTACCGACAGGACTTCTGGAAACACCATATATTTT. Amino acids: CANAPTDRTSGNTIYF.

This sequence joins TRBV6-2 or TRBV6-3 and TRBJ2-7; D possibly corresponds to TRBD1 (6 bases). CDR1 is MNHEY and CDR2 is SVGEGT in the germline V gene. The V end lost 5 bases, the J end lost 2 bases, and 10 bases lay between the germline ends. This CDR3 region has 13 residues. This chain's CDR3 is CASSRQVTYEQYF. CDR3 sequence (DNA): TGTGCCAGCAGTCGACAGGTAACCTACGAGCAGTACTTC.

The V and J genes are TRBV5-1 and TRBJ2-7; tentative D call: TRBD1 (5 bases). Germline V gene sequence: CDR1 SGHRS, CDR2 YFSETQ. This CDR3 has 14 amino acids. Trimming pared 0 bases from V and 2 bases from J, leaving 9 bases between. CDR3 in amino acids: CASSLEDRTYEQYF. The CDR3, as DNA: TGCGCCAGCAGCTTGGAAGACAGAACCTACGAGCAGTACTTC. Complete variable domain (other parts from reference TRBV5-1 and TRBJ2-7): KAGVTQTPRYLIKTRGQQVTLSCSPISGHRSVSWYQQTPGQGLQFLFEYFSETQRNKGNFPGRFSGRQFSNSRSEMNVSTLELGDSALYLCASSLEDRTYEQYFGPGTRLTVT.

This chain connects TRBV7-6 to TRBJ2-3, with a weak D call TRBD1 (6 bases). Germline CDR1 SGHVS, CDR2 FNYEAQ. The CDR3 runs to 13 residues. Trimming removed 4 bases at V and 2 bases at J, with 7 bases between. DNA for the CDR3: TGTGCCAGCAGCTCAGGGGTCACAGATACGCAGTATTTT. It is translated as CASSSGVTDTQYF.

The CDR3 here is CASGGGLAGAGELFF. CDR3 DNA sequence: TGCGCCAGCGGGGGCGGACTAGCGGGAGCCGGGGAGCTGTTTTTT. This chain joins TRBV10-1 and TRBJ2-2; TRBD2 agrees at 13 bases. The V segment lost 8 bases and the J segment 6 bases; nucleotides outside the gene matches: 6. CDR1 WNHNN and CDR2 SYGVQD come from the germline V gene (reference sequence). This CDR3 is built from 15 residues.

This clone was seen only once. The chain combines TRBV4-3 with TRBJ2-7; TRBD1 matches at 7 bases. Per germline, CDR1 LGHNA and CDR2 YSLEER. The CDR3 covers 14 residues. Trimming took 4 bases from V and 5 from J; bases not matched to a gene: 8. CDR3 coding DNA: TGCGCCAGCAGCCCCAGACAGGGAACCCACGAGCAGTACTTC. This codes for CASSPRQGTHEQYF.

The rearrangement links TRBV5-1 to TRBJ2-3, with D unclear. Trimming removed 0 bases from V and 0 bases from J, with 5 bases in between. CDR1 SGHRS and CDR2 YFSETQ come from the germline V gene. The CDR3 is 14 amino acids. The CDR3 is CASSLAVSTDTQYF. In DNA form, the CDR3 reads TGCGCCAGCAGCTTGGCGGTAAGCACAGATACGCAGTATTTT.

The chain links TRBV19 to TRBJ2-2; D is undetermined. The CDR3 is 16 amino acids. The ends were cut back, 1 base at V and 2 bases at J, with 11 bases in the middle. In germline, CDR1 is LNHDA, CDR2 SQIVND (reference sequence). The DNA of the CDR3 is TGTGCCAGTAGTATAGTTTCGGGTCTCAACACCGGGGAGCTGTTTTTT. As protein: CASSIVSGLNTGELFF.

J is TRBJ1-2 and V is TRBV5-1, with 10 bases that match TRBD1. This CDR3 has 15 amino acids. Germline V gene lookup returns CDR1 SGHRS and CDR2 YFSETQ. Trimming took 0 bases from V and 4 from J; bases not matched to a gene: 3. The CDR3 region has the DNA TGCGCCAGCAGCTTGGGACAGGGGGCCACCTATGGCTACACCTTC. Translation: CASSLGQGATYGYTF.

The chain couples TRBV7-2 to TRBJ1-2; D not resolved. The CDR3 has 12 amino acids. The germline gives CDR1 SGHTA, CDR2 FQGNSA. V lost 3 bases, J lost 11 bases, and 13 bases lay in between. CDR3 protein: CASSFAGRPYTF. The CDR3 nucleotides are TGTGCCAGCAGCTTTGCTGGACGCCCTTACACCTTC.

V gene TRBV3-1 (or the pseudogene TRBV3-2) combines with J gene TRBJ2-1; TRBD1 agrees at 12 bases. This CDR3 comprises 15 residues. Trimming cost V 4 bases and J 7 bases; bases outside gene matches: 5. In germline, CDR1 is LGHDT, CDR2 YNNKEL (reference sequence). The DNA of the CDR3 is TGTGCCAGCAGCCGGGGACAGGGGGCGTTAAATGAGCAGTTCTTC. Translation: CASSRGQGALNEQFF.

The V call is TRBV10-3, the J call TRBJ1-1, with 8 bases identical to TRBD1. The ends lost 5 bases at V and 11 bases at J; junction bases unmatched: 13. CDR3 size: 14 residues. The germline V gene has CDR1 ENHRY and CDR2 SYGVKD. The CDR3 nucleotides read TGTGCCATCAGTCCGGGACAGGATCTCGGTCGGGCTTTCTTT. Its translation: CAISPGQDLGRAFF.

The V gene is TRBV9, the J gene TRBJ1-6; TRBD1 is a possible D gene (6 bases). Germline assignment: CDR1 SGDLS and CDR2 YYNGEE. The CDR3 runs 15 residues. V was clipped by 7 bases and J by 5 bases, with 16 bases between them. DNA for the CDR3: TGTGCCAGCTCCTTGGGGCCAGGGGATAATTCACCCCTCCACTTT. Protein: CASSLGPGDNSPLHF.

The rearrangement links TRBV18 to TRBJ1-1; D ambiguous. CDR3 length equals 16 residues. Germline CDR1 KGHSH, CDR2 LQKENI. V shed 3 bases and J shed 0 bases, with 14 bases lying between them. CDR3 loop: CASSPPRTTMNTEAFF. The CDR3 DNA is TGTGCCAGCTCACCCCCCCGGACGACAATGAACACTGAAGCTTTCTTT.

The gene calls are TRBV30 and TRBJ2-3; TRBD2 agrees at 8 bases. Germline V gene lookup returns CDR1 GTSNPN and CDR2 SVGIG (reference sequence). J gave up 5 bases and V 2 bases, and 12 bases lay outside the gene matches. The CDR3 is 16 residues long. The DNA for the CDR3 is TGTGCCTGGAGTCTCACCCGGGGGGGCCCCGGAGATACGCAGTATTTT. This sequence encodes CAWSLTRGGPGDTQYF.

The chain carries TRBV2 and TRBJ1-1; D not certain. This CDR3 spans 13 amino acids. V dropped 5 bases and J dropped 3 bases, with 10 bases sitting between them. Germline assignment: CDR1 SNHLY and CDR2 FYNNEI. The CDR3 region is CASSLEEHTEAFF. DNA for the CDR3: TGTGCCAGCAGTTTAGAAGAGCACACTGAAGCTTTCTTT.

V gene TRBV6-2 or TRBV6-3 combines with J gene TRBJ2-5; 11 nucleotides line up with TRBD2. The CDR3 contains 17 residues. The germline CDR1 and CDR2 sequences are MNHEY and SVGEGT. Trimming removed 5 bases from V and 5 bases from J; junction bases left unmatched: 13. The CDR3 region has the DNA TGTGCCAGCAGTCAAGGGGGACTAGCGGCCTTCTTTGAGACCCAGTACTTC. Encoded protein: CASSQGGLAAFFETQYF.

This clone was counted a single time. The genes are TRBV9 and TRBJ2-7; D is ambiguous. Germline CDR1 SGDLS, CDR2 YYNGEE. This CDR3 is 16 amino acids long. V dropped 3 bases and J dropped 2 bases, with 18 bases sitting between them. The CDR3 bases are TGTGCCAGCAGCGAGACCCCAGATCTAGATACCTACGAGCAGTACTTC. Amino acids: CASSETPDLDTYEQYF.

The chain combines TRBV7-6 with TRBJ1-4; possibly TRBD1 for D (5 bases). From germline, CDR1 is SGHVS and CDR2 FNYEAQ. The V end was cut by 1 base, the J end by 8 bases, with 14 bases between. This CDR3 contains 15 residues. The chain's CDR3 is CASSLVGEGLEKLFF. The CDR3 DNA reads as TGTGCCAGCAGCTTAGTGGGGGAAGGTCTCGAAAAACTGTTTTTT.

The rearrangement joins TRBV5-8 to TRBJ1-1, with D tentatively TRBD1 (5 bases). Trimming stripped 1 base from V and 5 bases from J, with 15 bases between. This CDR3 has 15 amino acids. The germline V gene has CDR1 SGHTS and CDR2 YDEGEE. This chain's CDR3 is CASSLRGRRVTEAFF. The CDR3, as DNA: TGTGCCAGCAGCTTGCGGGGACGGCGGGTGACTGAAGCTTTCTTT.

In its sample, this clone was seen once. The V and J genes are TRBV5-4 and TRBJ2-5, with D maybe TRBD2 (7 bases). Germline V gene data show CDR1 as SGHNT and CDR2 as YYREEE (reference sequence). V lost 2 bases and J lost 4, with 12 bases in between. CDR3 size: 14 residues. CDR3 DNA: TGTGCCAGCAGCTTCTCCGGGGGGCGAGAGACCCAGTACTTC. It yields the protein CASSFSGGRETQYF.

This chain uses TRBV7-2 with TRBJ1-2; no reliable D call. This CDR3 contains 13 residues. Germline V gene lookup returns CDR1 SGHTA and CDR2 FQGNSA. V was trimmed by 4 bases and J by 7 bases, leaving 13 bases between them. The CDR3 region has the DNA TGTGCCAGCAGCTCCCCAGACACTATTGGCTACACCTTC. Its translation: CASSSPDTIGYTF.

The chain is built from TRBV3-1 (or the pseudogene TRBV3-2) and TRBJ2-3; no definite D call. CDR1 and CDR2 from the germline V gene are LGHDT and YNNKEL (reference sequence). The CDR3 is made up of 17 amino acids. Trimming stripped 1 base from V and 0 bases from J, with 14 bases between. CDR3 loop: CASSQGPWAASTDTQYF. The CDR3 DNA reads as TGTGCCAGCAGCCAAGGGCCATGGGCAGCAAGCACAGATACGCAGTATTTT.

V and J are TRBV7-9 and TRBJ2-5; TRBD2 matches at 9 bases. With V trimmed by 9 bases and J by 3 bases, 8 bases remained unmatched. The CDR3 loop spans 14 amino acids. Germline V lookup: CDR1 SEHNR, CDR2 FQNEAQ (reference sequence). CDR3 bases: TGTGCCAGTAGACTAGCGGCCGGTGAAGAGACCCAGTACTTC. This encodes CASRLAAGEETQYF.

The chain recombines TRBV28 with TRBJ2-5; possibly TRBD2 for D (6 bases). Germline CDR1 MDHEN, CDR2 SYDVKM. The CDR3 extends over 13 amino acids. Trimming took 5 bases from V and 5 from J, leaving 12 bases between them. CDR3 DNA sequence: TGTGCCAGCAGTGTGGACCGGGGGGAGACCCAGTACTTC. This codes for CASSVDRGETQYF.

This clone is large (0.1 to 1%) in the sample. The sample holds other DNA sequences that translate to the same CDR3. The chain recombines TRBV9 with TRBJ1-1, with a tentative D call TRBD1 (5 bases). Deletions cut 0 bases from V and 0 bases from J, with 6 bases between. Germline CDR1 SGDLS, CDR2 YYNGEE. The CDR3 runs 14 residues. The CDR3 DNA follows: TGTGCCAGCAGCGTAGCGGGGCTGAACACTGAAGCTTTCTTT. Translation gives CASSVAGLNTEAFF.

V and J are TRBV2 and TRBJ1-6, with no clear D. CDR3 size: 14 residues. Germline V gene sequence: CDR1 SNHLY, CDR2 FYNNEI. With 7 bases removed from V and 7 bases from J, the gap between germline ends came to 14 bases. The CDR3 loop reads CASNRGIVNSPLHF. The DNA of the CDR3 is TGTGCCAGCAATCGGGGTATTGTAAATTCACCCCTCCACTTT.

The chain joins TRBV15 to TRBJ1-1; D gene uncertain. The CDR3 consists of 12 residues. The ends were cut back, 1 base at V and 5 bases at J, with 5 bases in the middle. CDR1 LNHNV and CDR2 YYDKDF come from the germline V gene (reference sequence). CDR3 sequence: CATSRVGTEAFF. The CDR3, as DNA: TGTGCCACCAGCAGAGTTGGTACTGAAGCTTTCTTT.